The 5 T cell receptor beta chains presented below share a single source sample, sequenced in a study of shared clonotypes between healthy human individuals. The repertoire was sequenced with immunoSEQ multiplex PCR; TCRdb's copy has only in-frame clones and lacks some. Of about 610,000 clones in the sample, about 97% were seen once. Sequenced material: naive CD4+ T cells sorted from blood. Noted subset: CD45RA+ positively selected. Source of these receptors: a woman aged 30 to 39 in good health.

The rearrangement joins TRBV5-1 to TRBJ2-7; 11 nucleotides agree with TRBD2. CDR1 and CDR2 (germline): SGHRS, YFSETQ. The CDR3 has 15 amino acids. The ends lost 4 bases at V and 2 bases at J; junction bases unmatched: 5. The CDR3 reads CASSPRLAGPYEQYF. The CDR3 DNA reads as TGCGCCAGCAGCCCTAGACTAGCGGGACCCTACGAGCAGTACTTC.

This clone was seen only once. The chain links TRBV28 to TRBJ1-1, with 7 bases fitting TRBD1. The CDR3 length is 12 residues. Trimming at V came to 2 bases and at J to 10 bases, leaving 4 bases not matched to a gene. CDR1 and CDR2 from the germline V gene are MDHEN and SYDVKM. The CDR3 sequence: CASSLARGLAFF. As DNA, the CDR3 is TGTGCCAGCAGTTTAGCCAGGGGGTTAGCTTTCTTT.

This chain uses TRBV4-1 with TRBJ1-1; 9 bases fit TRBD1. J was trimmed by 7 bases and V by 2 bases; bases with no gene match: 2. The CDR3 is made up of 13 amino acids. CDR1 MGHRA and CDR2 YSYEKL come from the germline V gene. The CDR3 region has the DNA TGCGCCAGCAGCCAATACAGGGGGCTTGAAGCTTTCTTT. It is translated as CASSQYRGLEAFF.

The chain uses TRBV28 and TRBJ1-5; D is ambiguous. The V gene's germline CDR1 is MDHEN and CDR2 SYDVKM. Trimming removed 6 bases at V and 3 bases at J, with 18 bases between. The CDR3 is made up of 16 amino acids. The chain's CDR3 is CASSPLRGLINQPQHF. The CDR3 nucleotides read TGTGCCAGCAGCCCCCTACGCGGATTGATCAATCAGCCCCAGCATTTT.

The chain carries TRBV4-1 and TRBJ2-1; 10 bases are a match to TRBD2. The trim removed 0 bases at V and 1 base at J, leaving 3 bases unmatched. Per germline, CDR1 MGHRA and CDR2 YSYEKL. The CDR3 totals 17 residues. The CDR3 reads CASSQDGSGRSYNEQFF. The CDR3 bases are TGCGCCAGCAGCCAAGATGGTAGCGGGAGGTCCTACAATGAGCAGTTCTTC.